This T cell receptor (beta chain) derives from a study of T cell repertoires in cytomegalovirus infection. The junction had 8 bases not matched to a gene; V was cut back by 4 bases and J by 8 bases. The length of the CDR3 is 14 residues. Germline CDR1 SGHTA, CDR2 FQGNSA. This clonotype was recorded at least ten times. TCRdb fed the reads into MiXCR, producing one record per CDR3 protein. The sample lists a few hundred thousand distinct CDR3 sequences; roughly 15% were seen once. Sequenced input: PBMCs. The sequence came from a human donor in good health (CMV status not recorded). Some clones in this sample may be carry-over from other donors' samples. The rearrangement uses TRBV7-2 and TRBJ1-2; 9 bases are shared with TRBD1. DNA for the CDR3: TGTGCCAGCAGCTCGTTACAGGGGGCGGAAGGCTACACCTTC. Its translation: CASSSLQGAEGYTF.